A selection of T cell receptor beta chains follows, all from one sample in a study of blood T cells in healthy people across ages. TCRdb independently ran MiXCR on the 5' RACE reads; one entry per CDR3 protein. The sample lists 800,000 to 950,000 distinct CDR3 sequences, 45% to 50% occurring once. Specimen: blood. The receptors originated from a man aged 25-45 years in good health. Each CDR3 is given with its conserved first and last residue. D genes are given only for firm matches. Size tells how often a clone was seen (once, few, many) or the class of an expanded clone, and some rows leave it out.

clone size: few; D gene: NA; V gene: TRBV29-1; J gene: TRBJ2-3; CDR3 DNA: TGCAGCGTTGAAGATCTAATCCAGGGTGATCACCCCGGGATGGGGTCCACAGATACGCAGTATTTT; CDR3 protein: CSVEDLIQGDHPGMGSTDTQYF
clone size: NA; D gene: TRBD2; V gene: TRBV20-1; J gene: TRBJ2-3; CDR3 DNA: TGCAGTGCCTATAGCGGGGGGGTTACGGATACGCAGTATTTT; CDR3 protein: CSAYSGGVTDTQYF
clone size: few; D gene: NA; V gene: TRBV28; J gene: TRBJ2-3; CDR3 DNA: TGTGCCAGCATCGACATCACAGATACGCAGTATTTT; CDR3 protein: CASIDITDTQYF
clone size: few; D gene: NA; V gene: TRBV29-1; J gene: TRBJ1-2; CDR3 DNA: TGCAGCGTTTCTTTCAAGTATGGCTACACCTTC; CDR3 protein: CSVSFKYGYTF
clone size: NA; D gene: TRBD1; V gene: TRBV3-1; J gene: TRBJ1-1; CDR3 DNA: TGTGCCAGCAGCCTCTGGGACAGGTCAGCTTTCTTT; CDR3 protein: CASSLWDRSAFF
clone size: many; D gene: NA; V gene: TRBV5-1; J gene: TRBJ2-5; CDR3 DNA: TGTGCCAGCAGCTTCGGGCAGGGCCAAGAGACCCAGTACTTC; CDR3 protein: CASSFGQGQETQYF
clone size: NA; D gene: NA; V gene: TRBV28; J gene: TRBJ1-2; CDR3 DNA: TGTGCCAGCGGGCAGGGTTCAGCTTGGGACTATGGCTACACCTTC; CDR3 protein: CASGQGSAWDYGYTF
clone size: few; D gene: NA; V gene: TRBV7-7; J gene: TRBJ2-7; CDR3 DNA: TGTGCTAGCAGCTTGGCCCTGGGGGGGGCTTACGAGCAGTACTTC; CDR3 protein: CASSLALGGAYEQYF
clone size: NA; D gene: TRBD2; V gene: TRBV7-9; J gene: TRBJ2-1; CDR3 DNA: TGTGCCAGCAGGGACAGCGGGGGGGCCGACTACAATGAGCAGTTCTTC; CDR3 protein: CASRDSGGADYNEQFF
clone size: NA; D gene: NA; V gene: TRBV5-1; J gene: TRBJ1-1; CDR3 DNA: TGCGCCAGCAGCCCGGACACGGGCGGGGACACTGAAGCTTTCTTT; CDR3 protein: CASSPDTGGDTEAFF
clone size: medium-sized; D gene: TRBD2; V gene: TRBV12-3/TRBV12-4; J gene: TRBJ2-1; CDR3 DNA: TGTGCCAGCAGTTCCAGGACTAGCGGGGGGAATGAGCAGTTCTTC; CDR3 protein: CASSSRTSGGNEQFF
clone size: few; D gene: NA; V gene: TRBV6-6; J gene: TRBJ2-1; CDR3 DNA: TGTGCCAGCATGTTGGGTAGCTCCTACAATGAGCAGTTCTTC; CDR3 protein: CASMLGSSYNEQFF
clone size: NA; D gene: TRBD2; V gene: TRBV6-5; J gene: TRBJ2-1; CDR3 DNA: TGTGCCAGCAGCAACCCCGGGGGGGCCATCAATGAGCAGTTCTTC; CDR3 protein: CASSNPGGAINEQFF
clone size: NA; D gene: NA; V gene: TRBV3-1; J gene: TRBJ2-5; CDR3 DNA: TGTGCCAGCAGCCAAGAAGGGAGGCCAGCAGAGACCCAGTACTTC; CDR3 protein: CASSQEGRPAETQYF
clone size: NA; D gene: TRBD1; V gene: TRBV12-3/TRBV12-4; J gene: TRBJ1-2; CDR3 DNA: TGTGCCAGCAGTTTTGGTGACAGGGCAAATGGCTACACCTTC; CDR3 protein: CASSFGDRANGYTF
clone size: few; D gene: NA; V gene: TRBV5-1; J gene: TRBJ2-3; CDR3 DNA: TGCGCCAGCAGCTCACAGGTCACCCAACCGGATACGCAGTATTTT; CDR3 protein: CASSSQVTQPDTQYF
clone size: NA; D gene: TRBD2; V gene: TRBV6-6; J gene: TRBJ2-5; CDR3 DNA: TGTGCCAGCAGACGGACTAGCGGGGGTTACCTACAAGAGACCCAGTACTTC; CDR3 protein: CASRRTSGGYLQETQYF
clone size: NA; D gene: TRBD2; V gene: TRBV7-2; J gene: TRBJ2-1; CDR3 DNA: TGTGCCAGCAGCTTAGAGCTACTAGCGCCGAGTGAGCAGTTCTTC; CDR3 protein: CASSLELLAPSEQFF
clone size: once; D gene: TRBD2; V gene: TRBV12-3/TRBV12-4; J gene: TRBJ2-1; CDR3 DNA: TGTGCCAGCAGTCCTAGCGGGGGGGGATTAGAGCAGTTCTTC; CDR3 protein: CASSPSGGGLEQFF
clone size: NA; D gene: NA; V gene: TRBV7-2; J gene: TRBJ2-1; CDR3 DNA: TGTGCCAGCAGCCCCCCATTCTTAGGGACTTGGCAGTTCTTC; CDR3 protein: CASSPPFLGTWQFF